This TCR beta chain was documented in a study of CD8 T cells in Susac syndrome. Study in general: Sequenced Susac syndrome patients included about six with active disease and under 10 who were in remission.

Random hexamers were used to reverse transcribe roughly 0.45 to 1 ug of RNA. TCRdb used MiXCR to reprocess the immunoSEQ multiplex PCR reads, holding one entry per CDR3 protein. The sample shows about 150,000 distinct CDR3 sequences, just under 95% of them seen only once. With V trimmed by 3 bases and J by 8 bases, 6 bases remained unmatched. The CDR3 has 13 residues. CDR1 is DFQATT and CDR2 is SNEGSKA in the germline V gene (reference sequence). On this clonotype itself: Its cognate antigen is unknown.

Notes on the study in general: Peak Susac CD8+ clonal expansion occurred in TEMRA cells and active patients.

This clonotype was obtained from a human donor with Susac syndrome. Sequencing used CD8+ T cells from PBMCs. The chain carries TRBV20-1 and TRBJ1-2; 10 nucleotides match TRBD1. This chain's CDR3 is CSARGATGGGYTF. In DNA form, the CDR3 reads TGCAGTGCTAGGGGAGCGACAGGGGGCGGCTACACCTTC.